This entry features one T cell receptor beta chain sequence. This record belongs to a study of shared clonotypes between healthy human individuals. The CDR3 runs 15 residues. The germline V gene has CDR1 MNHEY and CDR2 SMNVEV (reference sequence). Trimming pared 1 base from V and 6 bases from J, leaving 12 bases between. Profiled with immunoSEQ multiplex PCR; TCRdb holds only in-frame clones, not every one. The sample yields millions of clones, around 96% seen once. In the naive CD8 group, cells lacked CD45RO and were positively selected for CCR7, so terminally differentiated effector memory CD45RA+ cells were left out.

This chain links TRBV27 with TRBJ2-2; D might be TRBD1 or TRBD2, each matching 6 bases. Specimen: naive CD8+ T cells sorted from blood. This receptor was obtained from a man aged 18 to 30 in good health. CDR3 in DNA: TGTGCCAGCAGTTTATATTCGGGGGCCCCCGGGGAGCTGTTTTTT. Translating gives CASSLYSGAPGELFF.